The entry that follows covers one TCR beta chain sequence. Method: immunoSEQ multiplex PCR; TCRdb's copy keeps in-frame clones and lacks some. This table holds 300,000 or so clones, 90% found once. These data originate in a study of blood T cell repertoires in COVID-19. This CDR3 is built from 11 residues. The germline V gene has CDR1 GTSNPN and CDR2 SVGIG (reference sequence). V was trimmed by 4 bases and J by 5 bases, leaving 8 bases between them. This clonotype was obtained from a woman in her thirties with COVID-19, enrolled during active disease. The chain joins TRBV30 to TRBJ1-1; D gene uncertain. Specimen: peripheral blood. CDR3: CAWIVPTEAFF. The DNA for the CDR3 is TGTGCCTGGATTGTCCCTACTGAAGCTTTCTTT.